The next 8 T cell receptor beta chains were all read from a single sample in a study of CD8 T cells in Susac syndrome. With random hexamers, 0.5 to 1 ug RNA was reverse transcribed. TCRdb redid the calling of the immunoSEQ multiplex PCR reads with MiXCR, one entry per CDR3 protein. This table has 95,000 to 150,000 distinct CDR3 sequences, around 94% appearing once. Sequenced sample: CD4+ T cells from PBMCs. These TCRs come from a human donor in good health.

The rearrangement links TRBV19 to TRBJ2-2, with a possible D match to TRBD1 (6 bases). The germline V gene encodes CDR1 LNHDA and CDR2 SQIVND (reference sequence). This CDR3 contains 13 residues. The ends were cut back, 7 bases at V and 5 bases at J, with 11 bases in the middle. CDR3 in DNA: TGTGCCAGTACTCAACAGGGTACCGGGGAGCTGTTTTTT. It is translated as CASTQQGTGELFF. The whole variable domain, remainder taken from reference TRBV19 and TRBJ2-2, is DGGITQSPKYLFRKEGQNVTLSCEQNLNHDAMYWYRQDPGQGLRLIYYSQIVNDFQKGDIAEGYSVSREKKESFPLTVTSAQKNPTAFYLCASTQQGTGELFFGEGSRLTVL.

J is TRBJ2-1 and V is TRBV24-1; maybe TRBD2 (6 bases). The CDR3 is 17 amino acids. V was pared by 4 bases and J by 4 bases, with 19 bases between. Germline-derived CDR1 and CDR2 are KGHDR and SFDVKD. The CDR3 loop is CATSEAPGRGGYNEQFF. The CDR3 DNA reads TGTGCCACCAGTGAAGCGCCCGGGCGGGGAGGTTACAATGAGCAGTTCTTC.

This clonotype was observed a single time. The chain is built from TRBV2 and TRBJ2-1, with TRBD2 matching over 10 bases. The CDR3 extends over 14 amino acids. The germline V gene encodes CDR1 SNHLY and CDR2 FYNNEI. V lost 6 bases and J lost 3; bases outside the gene matches: 2. CDR3 protein: CASRGTSDYNEQFF. The DNA of the CDR3 is TGTGCCAGCAGGGGGACTAGCGACTACAATGAGCAGTTCTTC.

This sequence joins TRBV4-2 and TRBJ1-1; the D is unclear. Germline V lookup: CDR1 LGHNA, CDR2 YNFKEQ. This CDR3 has 14 amino acids. V lost 2 bases and J lost 4, with 11 bases in between. In DNA, the CDR3 is TGTGCCAGCAGCCAATTGGGCGGCCGCACTGAAGCTTTCTTT. The encoded protein is CASSQLGGRTEAFF.

The V and J genes are TRBV7-9 and TRBJ2-1, with 8 bases lining up with TRBD2. This CDR3 has 16 amino acids. Germline CDR1 SEHNR, CDR2 FQNEAQ (reference sequence). V shed 4 bases and J 5 bases; nucleotides not matched to a gene: 10. The CDR3 DNA is TGTGCCAGCAGCTCCCCCTCAGCGGGGGCACACAATGAGCAGTTCTTC. This codes for CASSSPSAGAHNEQFF.

This chain uses TRBV10-3 with TRBJ2-7; 11 bases are a match to TRBD2. Losses at the gene ends were 8 bases for V and 0 bases for J; bases not matched to a gene: 6. The length of the CDR3 is 15 residues. Germline V lookup: CDR1 ENHRY, CDR2 SYGVKD. Here the CDR3 reads CAISTSGGSSYEQYF. CDR3 nucleotides: TGTGCCATCTCTACTAGCGGGGGTAGCTCCTACGAGCAGTACTTC.

This rearrangement joins TRBV20-1 to TRBJ2-7; 8 bases are shared with TRBD1. This CDR3 has 12 amino acids. The germline V gene encodes CDR1 DFQATT and CDR2 SNEGSKA (reference sequence). J lost 4 bases, V lost 5 bases, and 4 bases had no gene match. The CDR3 DNA follows: TGCAGTGCTCCCAGGGGGCAATACGAGCAGTACTTC. It encodes CSAPRGQYEQYF.

The chain joins TRBV29-1 to TRBJ2-1, with D possibly being TRBD2 (6 bases). V dropped 6 bases and J dropped 8 bases, with 11 bases sitting between them. There are 11 residues in the CDR3. Germline V lookup: CDR1 SQVTM, CDR2 ANQGSEA. CDR3 sequence reads: CSVKTGDEQFF. For the CDR3, the DNA is TGCAGCGTCAAAACGGGGGATGAGCAGTTCTTC.